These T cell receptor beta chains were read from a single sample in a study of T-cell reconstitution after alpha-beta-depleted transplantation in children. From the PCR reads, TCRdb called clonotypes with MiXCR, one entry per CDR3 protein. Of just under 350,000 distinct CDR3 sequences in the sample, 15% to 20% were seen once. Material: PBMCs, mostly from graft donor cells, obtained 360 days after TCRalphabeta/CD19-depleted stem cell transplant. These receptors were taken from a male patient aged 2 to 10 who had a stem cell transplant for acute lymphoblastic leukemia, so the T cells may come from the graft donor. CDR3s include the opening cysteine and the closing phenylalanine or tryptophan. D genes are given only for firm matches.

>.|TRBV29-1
CSASNNEQFF
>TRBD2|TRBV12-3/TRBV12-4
CASSFRTSINTGELFF
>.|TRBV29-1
CSVKPGQETQYF
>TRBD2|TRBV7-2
CASSSGTSGRHTQYF
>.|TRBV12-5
CASGFGLTSGANVLTF
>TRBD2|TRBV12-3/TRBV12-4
CASRRTSGNTGELFF
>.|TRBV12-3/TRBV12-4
CASSFPLPGGGNIQYF
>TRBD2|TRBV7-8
CASSLGGWETQYF
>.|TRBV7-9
CASSLRQGWDEQYF
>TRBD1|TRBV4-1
CASRFEAGQDYGYTF
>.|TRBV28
CASSLRGLKYNEQFF
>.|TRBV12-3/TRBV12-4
CASSHDRGRSNQPQHF
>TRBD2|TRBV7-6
CASSLPTSGYNEQFF
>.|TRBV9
CASSVDPGLSPEQFF
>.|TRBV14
CASSQGLVGYNEQFF
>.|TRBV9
CASSVEGWAGDEQFF
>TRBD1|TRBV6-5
CASSYSVKGAVHNEQFF
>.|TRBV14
CASSQSPYRVMFYGYTF
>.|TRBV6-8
CASSPLRVRNQPQHF
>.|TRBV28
CASSLRGDLEFF
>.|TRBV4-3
CASSQEEGSVSGANVLTF
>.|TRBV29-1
CSVEDWGQGIHEQYF
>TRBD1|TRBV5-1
CASSLLGQGEQYF
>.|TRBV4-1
CASSQGPQGMGETQYF
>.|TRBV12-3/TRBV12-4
CASAESSYEQYF
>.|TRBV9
CASSVGVEGSEAFF
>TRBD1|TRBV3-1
CASSQDRRTGIFMNTEAFF
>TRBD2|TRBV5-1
CASSLGTSGLGTDTQYF
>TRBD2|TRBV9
CASSVELWTSGRNEQFF
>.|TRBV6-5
CASSYGDGTRYNEQFF
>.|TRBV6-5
CASSLRGRYNEQFF
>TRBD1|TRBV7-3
CASSLRYRTGDTDTQYF
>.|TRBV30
CAWGLGAKNIQYF
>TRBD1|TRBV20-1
CSARKGAQETQYF
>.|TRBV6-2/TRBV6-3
CASSYRGIGPANVLTF
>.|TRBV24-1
CATSDLGDANTGELFF
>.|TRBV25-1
CASSEARNLETQYF
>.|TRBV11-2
CASSLSQGRGETQYF
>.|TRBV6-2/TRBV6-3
CASSSAERSTGANVLTF
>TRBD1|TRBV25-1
CASRPRDRYEQYF
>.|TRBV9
CASSAPNVDYNEQFF
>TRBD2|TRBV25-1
CASTLADNEQFF
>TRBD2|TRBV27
CASSREPGRAFAKNIQYF
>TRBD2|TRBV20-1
CSAARRGSLSSYNEQFF